Listed below are T cell receptor beta chains from one sample, sequenced in a study of radiation and T cells in renal cell carcinoma. Measured with immunoSEQ multiplex PCR; TCRdb has only the in-frame clones, and not every one. This sample has some 130,000 clones, with approximately 90% found just once. This specimen consisted of blood, obtained from a patient whose treatment included radiotherapy and nephrectomy. Source of these receptors: a woman aged 65 to 85 with renal cell carcinoma. Both conserved end residues are part of each CDR3. D genes are given only for firm matches. Size is stated for part of the rows, as once, few or many counts, or as a class when the clone is expanded.

cdr3_nt: TGTGCCAGCAGCTTAACGGCGGGGGCCACTAACACCGGGGAGCTGTTTTTT
cdr3_aa: CASSLTAGATNTGELFF
d_call: NA
clone_size: NA
v_call: TRBV7-3
j_call: TRBJ2-2

cdr3_nt: TGTGCCAGCAGTTTATCGGGACAGCCCTACGAGCAGTACTTC
cdr3_aa: CASSLSGQPYEQYF
d_call: TRBD1
clone_size: once
v_call: TRBV27
j_call: TRBJ2-7

cdr3_nt: TGTGCCAGCAGCCAAGATTTCGGGATCTTGCACACTGAAGCTTTCTTT
cdr3_aa: CASSQDFGILHTEAFF
d_call: NA
clone_size: NA
v_call: TRBV14
j_call: TRBJ1-1

cdr3_nt: TGTGCCAGCAGCTTAGGGACAGGGCCGAACACCGGGGAGCTGTTTTTT
cdr3_aa: CASSLGTGPNTGELFF
d_call: TRBD1
clone_size: NA
v_call: TRBV7-2
j_call: TRBJ2-2

cdr3_nt: TGTGCCAGTAGTATTAGTACAGCTAACTATGGCTACACCTTC
cdr3_aa: CASSISTANYGYTF
d_call: NA
clone_size: NA
v_call: TRBV19
j_call: TRBJ1-2

cdr3_nt: TGTGCCAGCCTACTTTGGACAGGGAACACCGGGGAGCTGTTTTTT
cdr3_aa: CASLLWTGNTGELFF
d_call: TRBD1
clone_size: NA
v_call: TRBV6-1
j_call: TRBJ2-2

cdr3_nt: TGTGCCTGGAGTACAGGGGGGAATAGCAATCAGCCCCAGCATTTT
cdr3_aa: CAWSTGGNSNQPQHF
d_call: TRBD1
clone_size: NA
v_call: TRBV30
j_call: TRBJ1-5

cdr3_nt: TGTGCCAGCAGCTCCGCAGTAGGAACTGAAGCTTTCTTT
cdr3_aa: CASSSAVGTEAFF
d_call: NA
clone_size: NA
v_call: TRBV5-5
j_call: TRBJ1-1

cdr3_nt: TGTGCCAGCAGCTGGACAGGGGGAGGAGAGCAGTACTTC
cdr3_aa: CASSWTGGGEQYF
d_call: TRBD1
clone_size: NA
v_call: TRBV7-9
j_call: TRBJ2-7

cdr3_nt: TGTGCCAGCAGCTTAAGGCCAAGCAATCAGCCCCAGCATTTT
cdr3_aa: CASSLRPSNQPQHF
d_call: NA
clone_size: NA
v_call: TRBV11-2
j_call: TRBJ1-5

cdr3_nt: TGCGCCAGCAGCCGACTACTGAACACGAACACTGAAGCTTTCTTT
cdr3_aa: CASSRLLNTNTEAFF
d_call: NA
clone_size: NA
v_call: TRBV4-1
j_call: TRBJ1-1

cdr3_nt: TGCAGCGTTGGGAATCCCACCGGGGAGCTGTTTTTT
cdr3_aa: CSVGNPTGELFF
d_call: NA
clone_size: NA
v_call: TRBV29-1
j_call: TRBJ2-2

cdr3_nt: TGTGCCAGCAGTTACGACAGAATGGCTGCTGTGTCTGGAAACACCATATATTTT
cdr3_aa: CASSYDRMAAVSGNTIYF
d_call: NA
clone_size: NA
v_call: TRBV2
j_call: TRBJ1-3

cdr3_nt: TGTGCCACCAGCAGGGACGGGACAGGGGGCGGCTCACCCCTCCACTTT
cdr3_aa: CATSRDGTGGGSPLHF
d_call: TRBD1
clone_size: NA
v_call: TRBV15
j_call: TRBJ1-6